This T cell receptor beta chain was captured in a study of siplizumab effects on memory and regulatory T cells. V shed 3 bases, J shed 3 bases, and the junction held 6 bases outside the gene matches. Germline V gives CDR1 SQVTM, CDR2 ANQGSEA. The CDR3 consists of 15 residues. This clone was seen a single time. Sequencing used immunoSEQ multiplex PCR; TCRdb keeps in-frame clones, though not all of them. The data show tens of thousands of clones, roughly nine tenths seen once. The sequence derives from a human donor in good health. This chain uses TRBV29-1 with TRBJ2-1; 9 nucleotides line up with TRBD1. The source material was CD8+ T cells sorted from blood. In nucleotides, the CDR3 is TGCAGCGTTGAGTCCGGGACAGGGCTCTACAATGAGCAGTTCTTC. It yields the protein CSVESGTGLYNEQFF.